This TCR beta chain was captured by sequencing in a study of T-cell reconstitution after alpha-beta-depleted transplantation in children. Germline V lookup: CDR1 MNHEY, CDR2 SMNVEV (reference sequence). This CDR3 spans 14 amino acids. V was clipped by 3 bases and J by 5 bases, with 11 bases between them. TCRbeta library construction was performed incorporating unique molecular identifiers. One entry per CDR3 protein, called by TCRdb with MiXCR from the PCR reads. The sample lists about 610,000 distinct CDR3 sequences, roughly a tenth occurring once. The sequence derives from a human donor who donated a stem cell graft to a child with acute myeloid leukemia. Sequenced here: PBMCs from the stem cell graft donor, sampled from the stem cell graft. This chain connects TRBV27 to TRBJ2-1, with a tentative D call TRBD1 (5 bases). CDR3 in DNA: TGTGCCAGCAGTTTGGTCAGCAGGGACAATGAGCAGTTCTTC. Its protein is CASSLVSRDNEQFF.